The 9 T cell receptor beta chains reported below all come from one sample, sequenced in a study of identical twins. TCRdb used MiXCR to reprocess the 5' RACE reads, holding one entry per CDR3 protein. The sample yields 1.5 million to 2 million distinct CDR3 sequences, about 32% seen once. Sample: cord blood. Every receptor here comes from a newborn girl in good health.

The chain is built from TRBV20-1 and TRBJ2-7, with D maybe TRBD1 (6 bases). The CDR3 consists of 13 residues. Trimming stripped 2 bases from V and 3 bases from J, with 11 bases between. CDR1 is DFQATT, CDR2 SNEGSKA, per germline (reference sequence). DNA of the CDR3: TGCAGTGCTAGAACCGGGACAAACTACGAGCAGTACTTC. Its translation is CSARTGTNYEQYF.

This clonotype turned up a few times. The CDR3 loop is CSVARTSAYEQYF. For the CDR3, the DNA is TGCAGCGTTGCCCGGACTAGCGCTTACGAGCAGTACTTC. The chain has TRBV29-1 and TRBJ2-7, with TRBD2 matching over 9 bases. From germline, CDR1 is SQVTM and CDR2 ANQGSEA. The CDR3 length is 13 residues. Trimming at V came to 4 bases and at J to 4 bases, leaving 5 bases not matched to a gene.

This clonotype was seen a handful of times. The gene calls are TRBV28 and TRBJ2-7; D might be TRBD2 (6 bases). The V end was cut by 7 bases, the J end by 2 bases, with 18 bases between. The CDR3 extends over 15 amino acids. Per the germline V gene, CDR1 is MDHEN and CDR2 is SYDVKM. The CDR3 DNA reads TGTGCCAGCATACCGGGAGCGGTAGAAGCCTACGAGCAGTACTTC. The encoded protein is CASIPGAVEAYEQYF.

This clonotype was seen just once. The rearrangement uses TRBV25-1 and TRBJ2-4, with unresolved D. The closer fit of TRBJ2-7 to the DNA end suggests the J call may be wrong. Germline CDR1 MGHDK, CDR2 SYGVNS. The length of the CDR3 is 10 residues. CDR3 residues: CASYGYEQYF. The CDR3 DNA reads as TGTGCCAGCTACGGATACGAGCAGTACTTC.

This clonotype was recorded a few times. The chain is built from TRBV6-4 and TRBJ2-1; possibly TRBD1 for D (5 bases). Germline V gene lookup returns CDR1 MRHNA and CDR2 SNTAGT. Trimming took off 3 bases at V and 6 bases at J, with 12 bases between the two ends. The CDR3 spans 14 residues. CDR3 residues: CASSELPRGNEQFF. The CDR3 nucleotides read TGTGCCAGCAGTGAGCTTCCTAGGGGCAATGAGCAGTTCTTC.

The chain links TRBV7-9 to TRBJ1-1; weak D call: TRBD1 (5 bases). This CDR3 has 15 amino acids. V lost 0 bases, J lost 4 bases, and 12 bases lay in between. The germline V gene encodes CDR1 SEHNR and CDR2 FQNEAQ (reference sequence). The CDR3 nucleotides are TGTGCCAGCAGCTTAGCGAAGTGGGGGGGCACTGAAGCTTTCTTT. Residues: CASSLAKWGGTEAFF.

This clonotype was counted only a few times. The gene calls are TRBV14 and TRBJ1-2; D is uncertain. This CDR3 spans 17 amino acids. V was trimmed by 3 bases and J by 6 bases, leaving 23 bases between them. The germline V gene has CDR1 SGHDN and CDR2 FVKESK. This chain's CDR3 is CASSHRPGSAILNGYTF. CDR3 nucleotide sequence: TGTGCCAGCAGCCATCGACCAGGATCCGCTATTCTTAATGGCTACACCTTC.

The chain combines TRBV24-1 with TRBJ2-1; D remains ambiguous. The CDR3 covers 13 residues. Looked up from germline, CDR1 is KGHDR and CDR2 is SFDVKD. The ends were cut back, 1 base at V and 3 bases at J, with 3 bases in the middle. The chain's CDR3 is CATSDLNYNEQFF. For the CDR3, the DNA is TGTGCCACCAGTGATTTAAACTACAATGAGCAGTTCTTC.

There are a few counts of this clonotype. The junction does not match germline at one end; this may be a read error. The chain recombines TRBV27 with TRBJ2-2; D might be TRBD1 (6 bases). This CDR3 has 13 residues. Looked up from germline, CDR1 is MNHEY and CDR2 is SMNVEV (reference sequence). The CDR3 DNA is TGCGCCAGCAGCTTACAGGGTTCCGGGGAGCTGTTTTTT. This codes for CASSLQGSGELFF.